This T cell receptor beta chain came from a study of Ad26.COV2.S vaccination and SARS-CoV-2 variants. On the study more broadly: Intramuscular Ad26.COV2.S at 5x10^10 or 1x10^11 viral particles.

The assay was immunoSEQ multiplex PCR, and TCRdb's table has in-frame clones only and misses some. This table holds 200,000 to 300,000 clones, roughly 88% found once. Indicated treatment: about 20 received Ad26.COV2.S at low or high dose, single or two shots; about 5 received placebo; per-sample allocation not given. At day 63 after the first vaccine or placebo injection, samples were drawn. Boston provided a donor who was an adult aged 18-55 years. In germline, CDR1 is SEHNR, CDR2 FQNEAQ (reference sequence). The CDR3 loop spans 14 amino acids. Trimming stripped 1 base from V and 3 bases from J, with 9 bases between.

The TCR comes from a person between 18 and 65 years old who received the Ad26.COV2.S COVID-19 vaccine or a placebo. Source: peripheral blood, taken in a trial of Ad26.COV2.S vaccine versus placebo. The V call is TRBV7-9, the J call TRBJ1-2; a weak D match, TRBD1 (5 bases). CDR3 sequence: CASSLDQGYYGYTF. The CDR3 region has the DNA TGTGCCAGCAGCTTAGATCAGGGTTACTATGGCTACACCTTC.